The rows below give T cell receptor beta chains drawn from one sample of a study of CXCR3-negative and CXCR3-positive naive CD8 T cells. Reprocessing the 5' RACE reads, TCRdb reports a single entry for every CDR3 protein and omits DNA. Reported are over 150,000 distinct CDR3 sequences; the ten largest clones contain nearly 0.5%. Sequenced input: naive CXCR3+ CD8+ T cells from blood. Receptors originate from a human donor in good health. Some clones in this sample may be carry-over from other donors' samples. Each CDR3 is given with its conserved first and last residue. The order of the fields is J gene, V gene, CDR3 protein.

j_call: TRBJ2-6
v_call: TRBV12-3/TRBV12-4
cdr3_aa: CASRGDRAFSGANVLTF

j_call: TRBJ2-1
v_call: TRBV12-3/TRBV12-4
cdr3_aa: CASCPDHGGQQFF

j_call: TRBJ1-1
v_call: TRBV12-3/TRBV12-4
cdr3_aa: CASSFWGEAFF

j_call: TRBJ2-5
v_call: TRBV9
cdr3_aa: CASTRRGYQETQYF

j_call: TRBJ2-4
v_call: TRBV29-1
cdr3_aa: CSADAGAGNIQYF

j_call: TRBJ2-5
v_call: TRBV29-1
cdr3_aa: CSVEFQGEETQYF

j_call: TRBJ2-3
v_call: TRBV7-6
cdr3_aa: CASSLAPGQGVDTQYF

j_call: TRBJ2-7
v_call: TRBV28
cdr3_aa: CASSPYSTGLSEQYF

j_call: TRBJ2-2
v_call: TRBV7-3
cdr3_aa: CASSLTAGLAGPGGELFF

j_call: TRBJ2-1
v_call: TRBV5-1
cdr3_aa: CASRRGENNEQFF

j_call: TRBJ2-5
v_call: TRBV28
cdr3_aa: CASISRDSLQETQYF

j_call: TRBJ2-5
v_call: TRBV5-1
cdr3_aa: CAIRERGGETQYF

j_call: TRBJ2-7
v_call: TRBV7-2
cdr3_aa: CASSWTGDEQYF

j_call: TRBJ1-3
v_call: TRBV28
cdr3_aa: CASSLWVGQPGNTIYF

j_call: TRBJ2-7
v_call: TRBV5-4
cdr3_aa: CASSLGTGTTYEQYF

j_call: TRBJ2-7
v_call: TRBV6-6
cdr3_aa: CASSQHPGGLASNEQYF

j_call: TRBJ2-7
v_call: TRBV7-9
cdr3_aa: CASSQGGGRLEQYF

j_call: TRBJ2-1
v_call: TRBV4-3
cdr3_aa: CASSQDSSPYNEQFF

j_call: TRBJ2-6
v_call: TRBV7-2
cdr3_aa: CASSLEKLSGANVLTF

j_call: TRBJ2-1
v_call: TRBV7-3
cdr3_aa: CASSLTGVSYNEQFF

j_call: TRBJ2-1
v_call: TRBV5-1
cdr3_aa: CASSPTGGLAAPNEQFF

j_call: TRBJ1-2
v_call: TRBV15
cdr3_aa: CATSTGAPGYTF

j_call: TRBJ2-7
v_call: TRBV7-9
cdr3_aa: CAAGQPYEQYF

j_call: TRBJ2-1
v_call: TRBV5-1
cdr3_aa: CASSFISGSGNEQFF

j_call: TRBJ1-2
v_call: TRBV29-1
cdr3_aa: CSVGGDQGAGGYTF

j_call: TRBJ2-7
v_call: TRBV5-5
cdr3_aa: CASSFYPGEYEQYF

j_call: TRBJ2-1
v_call: TRBV4-1
cdr3_aa: CASSSGGGGKFF

j_call: TRBJ2-7
v_call: TRBV5-5
cdr3_aa: CASSETGTTYEQYF

j_call: TRBJ2-2
v_call: TRBV5-5
cdr3_aa: CASSFGPANTGELFF

j_call: TRBJ2-1
v_call: TRBV7-3
cdr3_aa: CASSLSPYNEQFF

j_call: TRBJ2-3
v_call: TRBV7-9
cdr3_aa: CASSAAVGAADTQYF

j_call: TRBJ2-1
v_call: TRBV7-9
cdr3_aa: CASSDLAGGPNEQFF

j_call: TRBJ2-7
v_call: TRBV27
cdr3_aa: CASRTEAGYEQYF

j_call: TRBJ2-5
v_call: TRBV28
cdr3_aa: CASSFHDPRVGQETQYF

j_call: TRBJ1-3
v_call: TRBV4-2
cdr3_aa: CASSQDRGTGNTIYF

j_call: TRBJ2-7
v_call: TRBV9
cdr3_aa: CASSVGLAEGYEQYF

j_call: TRBJ2-6
v_call: TRBV9
cdr3_aa: CASSVWGSGANVLTF

j_call: TRBJ1-6
v_call: TRBV2
cdr3_aa: CASSERTGKYNSPLHF

j_call: TRBJ2-3
v_call: TRBV12-3/TRBV12-4
cdr3_aa: CASLFTDTQYF

j_call: TRBJ1-1
v_call: TRBV6-6
cdr3_aa: CASSRTGGKSSHTEAFF

j_call: TRBJ2-2
v_call: TRBV24-1
cdr3_aa: CATRGSGDGELFF

j_call: TRBJ2-1
v_call: TRBV13
cdr3_aa: CASSLGALTSPHNEQFF

j_call: TRBJ2-3
v_call: TRBV11-2
cdr3_aa: CASSSITDTQYF